The 16 T cell receptor beta chains given below trace back to one sample, sequenced in a study of cytomegalovirus exposure and HLA in healthy donors. The PCR had 60 Vbeta and 13 Jbeta primers. Clones were sequenced by immunoSEQ multiplex PCR, and TCRdb holds only the in-frame ones, with some missing. The sample yields about 86,000 clones, 74% seen once. Sequencing was performed on PBMCs. The receptors were sampled from a woman in her forties or fifties in good health and CMV-seropositive.

The chain recombines TRBV4-2 with TRBJ2-1; D is undetermined. Trimming left V 4 bases short and J 7 bases short, with 11 bases between. Germline CDR1 is LGHNA and CDR2 is YNFKEQ. The CDR3 sequence is 13 residues long. CDR3 region: CASSPLTYNEQFF. As DNA, the CDR3 is TGTGCCAGCAGCCCCCTGACTTATAATGAGCAGTTCTTC.

This chain connects TRBV5-4 to TRBJ2-3; the match to TRBD1 covers 9 bases. The CDR3 covers 16 residues. V shed 3 bases and J 2 bases; nucleotides not matched to a gene: 7. Germline V gene lookup returns CDR1 SGHNT and CDR2 YYREEE (reference sequence). The CDR3 reads CASSSSYRGHTDTQYF. CDR3 nucleotide sequence: TGTGCCAGCAGCTCGTCGTACAGGGGGCACACAGATACGCAGTATTTT.

The J gene is TRBJ2-7, the V gene TRBV6-5; 11 bases match TRBD2. The CDR3 runs to 15 residues. Trimming removed 7 bases from V and 0 bases from J; junction bases left unmatched: 5. Germline V gene sequence: CDR1 MNHEY, CDR2 SVGAGI. The CDR3 region is CASTPSGRNSYEQYF. DNA for the CDR3: TGTGCCAGCACCCCTAGCGGGAGGAACTCCTACGAGCAGTACTTC.

CDR3 sequence reads: CASSQVPGPDRRAGGGTYEQYF. In DNA form, the CDR3 reads TGTGCCAGCAGCCAAGTCCCCGGACCTGATAGAAGAGCGGGAGGAGGGACCTACGAGCAGTACTTC. The V gene is TRBV14, the J gene TRBJ2-7; the match to TRBD2 covers 9 bases. The CDR3 consists of 22 residues. Losses at the gene ends were 1 base for V and 2 bases for J; bases not matched to a gene: 24. Germline V gene sequence: CDR1 SGHDN, CDR2 FVKESK. The entire variable domain, with the rest obtained from reference TRBV14 and TRBJ2-7, is as follows: EAGVTQFPSHSVIEKGQTVTLRCDPISGHDNLYWYRRVMGKEIKFLLHFVKESKQDESGMPNNRFLAERTGGTYSTLKVQPAELEDSGVYFCASSQVPGPDRRAGGGTYEQYFGPGTRLTVT.

The chain has TRBV14 and TRBJ2-3; D gene uncertain. Trimming left V 4 bases short and J 4 bases short, with 6 bases between. Germline CDR1 and CDR2: SGHDN and FVKESK. This CDR3 comprises 12 residues. The CDR3 region has the DNA TGTGCCAGCAGCCCAGTATCAGATACGCAGTATTTT. It translates to CASSPVSDTQYF. Together with reference TRBV14 and TRBJ2-3, the CDR3 gives the full variable domain: EAGVTQFPSHSVIEKGQTVTLRCDPISGHDNLYWYRRVMGKEIKFLLHFVKESKQDESGMPNNRFLAERTGGTYSTLKVQPAELEDSGVYFCASSPVSDTQYFGPGTRLTVL.

There are a few counts of this clone. V gene TRBV11-2 combines with J gene TRBJ2-5; TRBD1 agrees at 8 bases. The V and J ends lost 1 base and 5 bases, in that order; junction bases with no gene match: 12. This CDR3 contains 17 residues. CDR1 is SGHAT and CDR2 is FQNNGV in the germline V gene. The CDR3 bases are TGTGCCAGCAGCTTAGGGGCAGGGGGCGGTGGGGGGGAGACCCAGTACTTC. Amino acid sequence: CASSLGAGGGGGETQYF.

About this clone itself: One junction end disagrees with the germline gene, perhaps due to a read error. The chain combines TRBV20-1 with TRBJ1-6, with a possible D match to TRBD1 (5 bases). CDR3 size: 9 residues. Per the germline V gene, CDR1 is DFQATT and CDR2 is SNEGSKA (reference sequence). The CDR3 coding sequence is TGCAGTGCTAGGCCAGGGCCTCTCTTT. Protein product: CSARPGPLF.

The chain uses TRBV7-8 and TRBJ2-1; 9 bases are shared with TRBD2. The CDR3 runs to 15 residues. V gave up 6 bases and J gave up 9 bases; unmatched junction bases: 12. From germline, CDR1 is SGHVS and CDR2 FQNEAQ. The CDR3 region has the DNA TGTGCCAGCAGGGGGGGCGGGAGGGCCTCGGGTGAGCAGTTCTTC. It yields the protein CASRGGGRASGEQFF.

V usage is TRBV5-6 and J usage is TRBJ1-4, with unresolved D. V was shortened by 3 bases and J by 4 bases, with 10 bases between the two germline ends. Germline CDR1 and CDR2: SGHDT and YYEEEE. The CDR3 contains 14 residues. The CDR3 bases are TGTGCCAGCAGCTCGGGTTCGGGTAATGAAAAACTGTTTTTT. It codes for CASSSGSGNEKLFF.

Only one count was recorded for this clone. This chain connects TRBV27 to TRBJ2-7; TRBD2 might be the D (6 bases). The germline gives CDR1 MNHEY, CDR2 SMNVEV (reference sequence). This CDR3 is built from 14 residues. The germline V and J ends were trimmed by 5 bases and 2 bases, with 13 bases remaining between them. CDR3 region: CASSASGSPYEQYF. The CDR3, as DNA: TGTGCCAGCAGTGCATCCGGGAGCCCCTACGAGCAGTACTTC.

This clone was recorded only once. This chain joins TRBV12-5 and TRBJ1-1; D is unresolved. Trimming removed 4 bases at V and 0 bases at J, with 6 bases between. This CDR3 has 13 amino acids. Looked up from germline, CDR1 is LGHNT and CDR2 is FRNRAP. The CDR3: CASGYGLNTEAFF. The CDR3 nucleotides are TGTGCTAGTGGTTACGGGTTGAACACTGAAGCTTTCTTT.

The J gene is TRBJ1-1, the V gene TRBV29-1, with D uncertain. Per the germline V gene, CDR1 is SQVTM and CDR2 is ANQGSEA. The CDR3 extends over 12 amino acids. V was cut by 2 bases and J by 2 bases, with 6 bases left in between. As DNA, the CDR3 is TGCAGCGTTGAATCGGGAAACACTGAAGCTTTCTTT. Protein sequence: CSVESGNTEAFF.

V usage is TRBV6-9 and J usage is TRBJ2-7, with 7 bases that match TRBD2. The CDR3 length is 12 residues. Germline trimming cut 5 bases from V and 2 bases from J; bases unmatched to any gene: 0. CDR1 and CDR2 (germline): MNHGY, SVAAGI. For the CDR3, the DNA is TGTGCCAGCAGTGCGGGGGCCTACGAGCAGTACTTC. It encodes CASSAGAYEQYF.

A note on this clone: Sequence at one end of the junction differs from germline and may be a read error. CDR3 sequence reads: CASSRGTTKWF. The CDR3 DNA reads TGTGCCAGCAGCCGAGGGACAACCAAATGGTTC. The gene calls are TRBV6-1 and TRBJ1-2, with D tentatively TRBD1 (6 bases). The CDR3 runs to 11 residues. Germline CDR1 and CDR2: MNHNS and SASEGT.

This chain joins TRBV13 and TRBJ2-3; tentative D call: TRBD2 (5 bases). Trimming removed 3 bases at V and 0 bases at J, with 13 bases between. CDR3 length: 16 amino acids. Germline V gives CDR1 PRHDT, CDR2 FYEKMQ (reference sequence). CDR3 region: CASSFGTSLSTDTQYF. The CDR3 bases are TGTGCCAGCAGCTTCGGAACTAGTCTTAGCACAGATACGCAGTATTTT.

The CDR3 DNA is TGCGCCAGCAGCTGGTTCGGGAACACTGAAGCTTTCTTT. It translates to CASSWFGNTEAFF. This rearrangement joins TRBV5-1 to TRBJ1-1; D unclear. Trimming stripped 3 bases from V and 1 base from J, with 7 bases between. Germline V CDR1 and CDR2: SGHRS, YFSETQ. The CDR3 consists of 13 residues.